The text below deals with one TCR beta chain. In the original workflow: Amplified reference gene primers provided the basis for estimating nucleated cell counts. Assay: immunoSEQ multiplex PCR; the TCRdb copy retains only in-frame clones and omits some. V, J and clone size derive from that table, while D and trimming were established from the DNA sequence. The repertoire includes some 220,000 clones, 75% to 85% of them detected once, and less than 6.5% sits in the top ten. The data stem from a study of blood T cell repertoires in COVID-19. V was trimmed by 6 bases and J by 8 bases, leaving 13 bases between them. Germline V CDR1 and CDR2: MNHEY, SVGAGI. The CDR3 sequence is 12 residues long.

The source is a man in his fifties or sixties with COVID-19, enrolled during active disease. This chain uses TRBV6-5 with TRBJ1-2; D gene ambiguous. Sample: peripheral blood. The CDR3 protein is CASRTGPGGYTF. Written as DNA, the CDR3 is TGTGCCAGCAGAACCGGCCCCGGGGGCTACACCTTC.